Listed below are T cell receptor beta chains from one sample, sequenced in a study of blood T cell repertoires in COVID-19. The data were produced by immunoSEQ multiplex PCR, yet TCRdb's version contains in-frame clones alone and is incomplete. The profile shows about 98,000 clones, almost 85% of them singletons. The sample taken for sequencing was peripheral blood. These receptors all stem from a man between 35 and 55 years old with active or convalescent COVID-19. Both conserved end residues are part of each CDR3. Each record gives: clone size, D gene, V gene, J gene, CDR3 protein, CDR3 DNA. The D gene is left open where the match is weak. Not all rows give a size; the values are once, few, many and, for expanded clones, a class.

>.|TRBD1|TRBV5-1|TRBJ2-3
CASTPRTGGEDTQYF
TGCGCCAGCACCCCCAGGACAGGGGGCGAAGATACGCAGTATTTT
>.|TRBD2|TRBV6-2/TRBV6-3|TRBJ2-5
CASSSPLAGGLTQYF
TGTGCCAGCAGTTCCCCCCTAGCGGGGGGGCTAACCCAGTACTTC
>.|.|TRBV7-8|TRBJ1-4
CASSLVRGEKLFF
TGTGCCAGCAGCTTAGTAAGGGGCGAAAAACTGTTTTTT
>.|.|TRBV5-4|TRBJ1-4
CASSLGGQTRTDEKLFF
TGTGCCAGCAGCTTGGGGGGCCAGACAAGGACGGATGAAAAACTGTTTTTT
>.|.|TRBV10-3|TRBJ1-1
CAIAGSPTEAFF
TGTGCCATCGCGGGGTCCCCAACTGAAGCTTTCTTT
>few|.|TRBV11-2|TRBJ2-7
CASSPQGWEQYF
TGTGCCAGCAGCCCGCAGGGGTGGGAGCAGTACTTC
>.|TRBD1|TRBV5-1|TRBJ2-5
CASSQGQEETQYF
TGCGCCAGCAGCCAAGGACAGGAAGAGACCCAGTACTTC
>.|TRBD1|TRBV5-1|TRBJ1-3
CASSSEDRALSGGNTIYF
TGCGCCAGCAGCTCGGAGGACAGGGCTCTCTCTGGCGGAAACACCATATATTTT
>.|.|TRBV29-1|TRBJ1-1
CSFETGGMTEAFF
TGCAGCTTTGAAACCGGCGGAATGACTGAAGCTTTCTTT
>.|TRBD2|TRBV13|TRBJ2-3
CASSPTSGASTDTQYF
TGTGCCAGCAGTCCAACTAGCGGGGCCAGCACAGATACGCAGTATTTT
>.|TRBD1|TRBV11-1|TRBJ1-1
CASSTNRGNTEAFF
TGTGCCAGCAGCACAAACAGGGGGAACACTGAAGCTTTCTTT
>.|.|TRBV3-1/TRBV3-2|TRBJ1-4
CASSLRVPRGEKLFF
TGTGCCAGCAGCCTCAGGGTGCCTCGCGGTGAAAAACTGTTTTTT
>.|TRBD1|TRBV7-9|TRBJ2-2
CASSLAGQGQQSNTGELFF
TGTGCCAGCAGCTTAGCTGGACAGGGGCAGCAATCGAACACCGGGGAGCTGTTTTTT
>.|.|TRBV4-3|TRBJ1-2
CASSQGREGNYGYTF
TGCGCCAGCAGCCAAGGTCGGGAGGGAAACTATGGCTACACCTTC
>.|.|TRBV7-2|TRBJ1-2
CASSPTGGGNYGYTF
TGTGCCAGCAGCCCCACGGGAGGGGGGAACTATGGCTACACCTTC
>.|TRBD2|TRBV7-2|TRBJ2-5
CASSHVGGGPETQYF
TGTGCCAGCAGCCACGTGGGCGGGGGGCCAGAGACCCAGTACTTC
>.|TRBD2|TRBV6-1|TRBJ2-5
CASSETSGGATQYF
TGTGCCAGCAGTGAGACTAGCGGGGGCGCAACCCAGTACTTC
>.|.|TRBV3-1/TRBV3-2|TRBJ1-2
CASSQDAPQGGIYGYTF
TGTGCCAGCAGCCAAGATGCCCCTCAGGGAGGGATCTATGGCTACACCTTC
>once|.|TRBV6-5|TRBJ2-7
CASSYSKTRGDEQYF
TGTGCCAGCAGTTACTCGAAGACTAGGGGCGACGAGCAGTACTTC
>.|.|TRBV10-1|TRBJ2-3
CASSNRELDRDHADTQYF
TGCGCCAGCAGTAACAGGGAACTCGACAGAGACCATGCAGATACGCAGTATTTT
>.|.|TRBV13|TRBJ1-1
CASSPQGLEFALAFF
TGTGCCAGCAGCCCCCAGGGTCTAGAATTCGCTTTAGCTTTCTTT
>once|TRBD1|TRBV5-1|TRBJ1-2
CASSPRTGGMGGYTF
TGCGCCAGCAGCCCCAGGACAGGGGGGATGGGGGGCTACACCTTC
>once|.|TRBV7-2|TRBJ1-4
CASSLYRTTNEKLFF
TGTGCCAGCAGCTTGTACAGAACAACTAATGAAAAACTGTTTTTT
>.|.|TRBV19|TRBJ1-1
CASQNRGVSGTEAFF
TGTGCCAGTCAAAACCGGGGGGTAAGTGGCACTGAAGCTTTCTTT
>.|.|TRBV4-1|TRBJ2-2
CASSGREGLYTGELFF
TGCGCCAGCAGCGGAAGAGAGGGACTGTACACCGGGGAGCTGTTTTTT
>.|TRBD1|TRBV19|TRBJ1-1
CASRKSGTGFSTEAFF
TGTGCCAGTAGAAAGTCCGGGACAGGGTTTAGCACTGAAGCTTTCTTT
>.|.|TRBV12-3/TRBV12-4|TRBJ2-3
CASSLEWGGEYF
TGTGCCAGCAGTTTAGAGTGGGGGGGCGAGTATTTT
>.|.|TRBV3-1/TRBV3-2|TRBJ2-5
CASSQVGAGETQYF
TGTGCCAGCAGCCAAGTGGGGGCGGGAGAGACCCAGTACTTC